Listed below are T cell receptor beta chains from one sample, sequenced in a study of post-analysis software for immune sequencing data. One entry per CDR3 protein results from TCRdb running MiXCR on the PCR reads. The data contain under 650,000 distinct CDR3 sequences, around 44% of them singletons. Material for sequencing was blood. The receptors were gathered from a girl between 5 and 17 years old with multiple sclerosis. The CDR3 runs from the conserved cysteine through the conserved F or W. The order of the fields is V gene, D gene, clone size, J gene, CDR3 protein, CDR3 DNA. A D gene is named only where the DNA matches it firmly. The size entry is marked missing in some rows and otherwise reads once, few, many or a size class.

>TRBV5-1|NA|NA|TRBJ1-2
CASSLVGGTHGYTF
TGCGCCAGCAGCCTGGTTGGAGGCACCCATGGCTACACCTTC
>TRBV9|TRBD1|once|TRBJ2-5
CASSVATDREQETQYF
TGTGCCAGCAGCGTAGCCACAGACAGGGAACAAGAGACCCAGTACTTC
>TRBV5-1|NA|few|TRBJ2-3
CASSVGEADTDTQYF
TGCGCCAGCAGCGTGGGGGAGGCCGACACAGATACGCAGTATTTT
>TRBV5-6|NA|NA|TRBJ2-4
CASSLEIRDPGHAKNIQYF
TGTGCCAGCAGCTTGGAGATCCGGGACCCCGGCCACGCCAAAAACATTCAGTACTTC
>TRBV27|NA|NA|TRBJ1-5
CASKGGVLSNQPQHF
TGTGCCAGCAAAGGGGGGGTTCTGAGCAATCAGCCCCAGCATTTT
>TRBV7-9|NA|NA|TRBJ2-7
CASSFYQGGEQYF
TGTGCCAGCAGCTTCTACCAGGGGGGCGAGCAGTACTTC
>TRBV29-1|NA|NA|TRBJ2-7
CSVGEFTGLSSYEQYF
TGCAGCGTTGGAGAGTTTACAGGTCTTAGCTCCTACGAGCAGTACTTC
>TRBV10-3|NA|NA|TRBJ1-4
CAIAGSTNEKLFF
TGTGCCATCGCGGGATCAACTAATGAAAAACTGTTTTTT
>TRBV24-1|NA|NA|TRBJ2-1
CATSDLDSNEQFF
TGTGCCACCAGTGATTTAGACAGCAATGAGCAGTTCTTC
>TRBV7-2|TRBD1|NA|TRBJ2-5
CASSLGPAAVQGRQETQYF
TGTGCCAGCAGCTTAGGACCGGCGGCGGTACAGGGGAGACAAGAGACCCAGTACTTC
>TRBV12-3/TRBV12-4|TRBD2|NA|TRBJ2-1
CASTTGLAGGLSSYNEQFF
TGTGCCAGCACCACAGGACTAGCGGGAGGCTTGAGCTCCTACAATGAGCAGTTCTTC
>TRBV12-5|TRBD1|NA|TRBJ2-7
CASGSPWDRGHEQYF
TGTGCTAGTGGTTCCCCGTGGGACAGGGGTCACGAGCAGTACTTC
>TRBV4-1|NA|few|TRBJ2-5
CASSQDGGETQYF
TGCGCCAGCAGCCAAGATGGGGGAGAGACCCAGTACTTC
>TRBV18|TRBD1|NA|TRBJ1-5
CASSPLDREGQPQHF
TGTGCCAGCTCACCTCTGGACAGGGAGGGTCAGCCCCAGCATTTT
>TRBV15|TRBD2|NA|TRBJ2-3
CATSREGRGGAVDTQYF
TGTGCCACCAGCAGAGAAGGGCGCGGGGGGGCCGTAGATACGCAGTATTTT
>TRBV20-1|NA|NA|TRBJ1-6
CSATQRGFGSPLHF
TGCAGTGCTACCCAACGGGGGTTTGGGTCACCCCTCCACTTT
>TRBV12-3/TRBV12-4|NA|NA|TRBJ2-5
CASRLTEGGETQYF
TGTGCCAGCAGACTTACCGAGGGAGGTGAGACCCAGTACTTC
>TRBV4-1|NA|NA|TRBJ1-1
CASSQRGRPLKPNTEAFF
TGCGCCAGCAGCCAGCGAGGGAGGCCCCTAAAACCTAACACTGAAGCTTTCTTT
>TRBV12-3/TRBV12-4|TRBD2|NA|TRBJ2-1
CASSLVAGIEQFF
TGTGCCAGCAGTTTGGTAGCGGGTATTGAGCAGTTCTTC
>TRBV7-9|NA|few|TRBJ2-3
CASSLEASDKYF
TGTGCCAGCAGCTTAGAGGCTAGCGATAAGTATTTT
>TRBV28|NA|few|TRBJ2-7
CASNPLYGTYEQYF
TGTGCCAGCAACCCCTTATATGGGACCTACGAGCAGTACTTC
>TRBV20-1|NA|NA|TRBJ2-5
CSAPGTTNYNEQYF
TGCAGTGCGCCAGGGACCACGAACTATAATGAGCAGTACTTC
>TRBV12-3/TRBV12-4|NA|NA|TRBJ1-2
CASSPGRGNGYTF
TGTGCCAGCAGTCCCGGCAGGGGTAATGGCTACACCTTC
>TRBV2|NA|NA|TRBJ2-6
CASRLGVDRSGANVLTF
TGTGCCAGCAGACTGGGGGTCGACAGGTCCGGGGCCAACGTCCTGACTTTC
>TRBV28|NA|few|TRBJ2-1
CASSLFGRGGDEQFF
TGTGCCAGCAGTTTATTTGGCAGGGGTGGAGATGAGCAGTTCTTC
>TRBV4-2|TRBD2|few|TRBJ2-7
CASSHDRLAAREQYF
TGTGCCAGCAGCCATGATCGACTAGCGGCGCGCGAGCAGTACTTC
>TRBV24-1|NA|NA|TRBJ1-2
CATSDLPGKLPGNGYTF
TGTGCCACCAGTGATTTGCCGGGGAAGCTCCCCGGCAATGGCTACACCTTC
>TRBV4-1|NA|few|TRBJ2-7
CASSQDDLLREQYF
TGCGCCAGCAGCCAAGACGACTTGCTTAGGGAGCAGTACTTC
>TRBV12-3/TRBV12-4|TRBD1|few|TRBJ1-2
CASTPGTGLHYGYTF
TGTGCCAGCACCCCCGGGACAGGGCTACACTATGGCTACACCTTC
>TRBV20-1|NA|NA|TRBJ1-2
CSLTDPQVTYGCTF
NA